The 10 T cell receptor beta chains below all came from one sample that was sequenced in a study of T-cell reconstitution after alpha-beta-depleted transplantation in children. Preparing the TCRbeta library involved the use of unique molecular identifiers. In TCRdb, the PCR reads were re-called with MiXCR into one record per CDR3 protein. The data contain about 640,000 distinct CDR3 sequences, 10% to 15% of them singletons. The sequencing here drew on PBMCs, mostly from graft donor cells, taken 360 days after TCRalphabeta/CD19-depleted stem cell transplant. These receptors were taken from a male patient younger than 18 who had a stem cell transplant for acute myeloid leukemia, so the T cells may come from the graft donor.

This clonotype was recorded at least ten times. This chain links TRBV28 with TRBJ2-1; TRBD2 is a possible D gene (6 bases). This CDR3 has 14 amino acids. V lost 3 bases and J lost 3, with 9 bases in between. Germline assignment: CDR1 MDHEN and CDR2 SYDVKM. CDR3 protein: CASSLTRDYNEQFF. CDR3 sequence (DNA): TGTGCCAGCAGTTTGACGCGGGACTACAATGAGCAGTTCTTC.

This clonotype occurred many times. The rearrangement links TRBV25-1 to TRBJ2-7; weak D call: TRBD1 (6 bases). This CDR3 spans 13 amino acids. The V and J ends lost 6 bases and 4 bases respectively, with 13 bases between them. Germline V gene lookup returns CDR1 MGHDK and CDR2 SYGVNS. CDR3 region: CASSRDKTYEQYF. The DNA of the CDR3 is TGTGCCAGCAGCCGGGACAAGACGTACGAGCAGTACTTC.

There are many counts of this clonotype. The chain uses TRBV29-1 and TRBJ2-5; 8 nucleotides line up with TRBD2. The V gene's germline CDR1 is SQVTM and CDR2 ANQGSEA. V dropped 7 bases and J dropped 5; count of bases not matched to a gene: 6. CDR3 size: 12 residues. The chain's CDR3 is CSATGTRETQYF. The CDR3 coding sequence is TGCAGCGCAACCGGGACTAGGGAGACCCAGTACTTC.

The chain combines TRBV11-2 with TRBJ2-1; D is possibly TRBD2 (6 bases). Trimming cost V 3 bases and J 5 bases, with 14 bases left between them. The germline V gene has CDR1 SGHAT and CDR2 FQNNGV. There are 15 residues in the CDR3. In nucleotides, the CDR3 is TGTGCCAGCAGCTTGGAGGGCCTTCTAGACAATGAGCAGTTCTTC. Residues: CASSLEGLLDNEQFF.

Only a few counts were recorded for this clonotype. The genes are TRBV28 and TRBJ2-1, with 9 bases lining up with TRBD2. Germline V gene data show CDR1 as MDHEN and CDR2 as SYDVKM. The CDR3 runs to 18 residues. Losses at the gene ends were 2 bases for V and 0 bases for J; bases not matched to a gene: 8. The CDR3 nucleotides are TGTGCCAGCAGTTTACGCGGGAGGGGGATTCGCTCCTACAATGAGCAGTTCTTC. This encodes CASSLRGRGIRSYNEQFF.

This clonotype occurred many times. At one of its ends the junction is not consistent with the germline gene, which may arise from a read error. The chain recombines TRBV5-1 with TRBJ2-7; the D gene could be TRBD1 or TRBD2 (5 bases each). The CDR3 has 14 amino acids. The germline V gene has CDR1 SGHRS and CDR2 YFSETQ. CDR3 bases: TGTGCCAGCAGCTTCCGGGGCAGCTCCTACGAGCAGTACTTC. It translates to CASSFRGSSYEQYF. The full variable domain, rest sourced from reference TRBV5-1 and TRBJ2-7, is KAGVTQTPRYLIKTRGQQVTLSCSPISGHRSVSWYQQTPGQGLQFLFEYFSETQRNKGNFPGRFSGRQFSNSRSEMNVSTLELGDSALYLCASSFRGSSYEQYFGPGTRLTVT.

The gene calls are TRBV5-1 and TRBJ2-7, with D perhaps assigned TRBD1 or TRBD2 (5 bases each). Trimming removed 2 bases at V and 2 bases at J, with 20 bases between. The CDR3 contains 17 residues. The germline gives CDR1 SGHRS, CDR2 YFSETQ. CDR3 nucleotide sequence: TGCGCCAGCAGCTTTTCCGGGACCCGAGGGGTACCCTACGAGCAGTACTTC. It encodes CASSFSGTRGVPYEQYF.

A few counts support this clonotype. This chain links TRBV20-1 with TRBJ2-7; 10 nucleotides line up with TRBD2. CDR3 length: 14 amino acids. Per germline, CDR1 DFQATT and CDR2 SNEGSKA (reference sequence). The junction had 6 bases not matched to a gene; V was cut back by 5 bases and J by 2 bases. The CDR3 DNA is TGCAGTGCTGCCCCCCTAGCGGGAGCCTACGAGCAGTACTTC. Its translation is CSAAPLAGAYEQYF.

CDR3 in amino acids: CASSQGSPGATYEQYF. CDR3 nucleotide sequence: TGCGCCAGCAGCCAAGGGAGTCCGGGGGCAACCTACGAGCAGTACTTC. The chain is built from TRBV4-3 and TRBJ2-7, with D possibly called TRBD1 or TRBD2 (6 bases each). This CDR3 is 16 amino acids long. V lost 1 base and J lost 2, with 15 bases in between. Germline V gene lookup returns CDR1 LGHNA and CDR2 YSLEER.

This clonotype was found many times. The CDR3 spells CASSYPPGDMNTEAFF. The CDR3 DNA reads as TGTGCCAGCAGTTACCCACCGGGAGATATGAACACTGAAGCTTTCTTT. This rearrangement joins TRBV6-5 to TRBJ1-1; no reliable D call. The V gene lost 2 bases and the J gene lost 0 bases, with 13 bases spanning the gap. The germline CDR1 and CDR2 sequences are MNHEY and SVGAGI. The CDR3 contains 16 residues.